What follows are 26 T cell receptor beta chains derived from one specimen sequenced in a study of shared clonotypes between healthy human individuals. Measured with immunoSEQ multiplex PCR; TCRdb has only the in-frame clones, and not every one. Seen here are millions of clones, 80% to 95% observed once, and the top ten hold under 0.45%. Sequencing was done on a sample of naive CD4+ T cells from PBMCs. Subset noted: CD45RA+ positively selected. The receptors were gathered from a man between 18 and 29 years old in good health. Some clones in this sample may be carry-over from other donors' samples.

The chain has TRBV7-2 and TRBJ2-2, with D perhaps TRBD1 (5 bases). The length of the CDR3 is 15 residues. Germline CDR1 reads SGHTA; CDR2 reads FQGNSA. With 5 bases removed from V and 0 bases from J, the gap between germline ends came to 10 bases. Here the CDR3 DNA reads TGTGCCAGCAGCCCCAGGGTAGCGAACACCGGGGAGCTGTTTTTT. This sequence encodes CASSPRVANTGELFF.

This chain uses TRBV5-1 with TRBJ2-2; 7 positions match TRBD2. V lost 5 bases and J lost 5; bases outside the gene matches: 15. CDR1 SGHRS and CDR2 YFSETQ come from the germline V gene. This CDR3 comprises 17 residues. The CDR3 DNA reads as TGCGCCAGCAGTCCACAGTCGGCTAGCGGAGCAACCGGGGAGCTGTTTTTT. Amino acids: CASSPQSASGATGELFF.

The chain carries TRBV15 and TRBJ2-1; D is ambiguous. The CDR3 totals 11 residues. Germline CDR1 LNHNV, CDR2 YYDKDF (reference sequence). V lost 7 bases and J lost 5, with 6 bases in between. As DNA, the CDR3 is TGTGCCACCATGTACCACAATGAGCAGTTCTTC. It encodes CATMYHNEQFF.

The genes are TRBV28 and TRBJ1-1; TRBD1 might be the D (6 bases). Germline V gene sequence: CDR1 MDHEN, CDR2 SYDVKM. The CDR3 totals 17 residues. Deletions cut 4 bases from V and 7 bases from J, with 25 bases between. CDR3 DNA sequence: TGTGCCAGCAGTTCGCCGGGTGGTGTGTGGGACATTAATGAAGCTTTCTTT. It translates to CASSSPGGVWDINEAFF.

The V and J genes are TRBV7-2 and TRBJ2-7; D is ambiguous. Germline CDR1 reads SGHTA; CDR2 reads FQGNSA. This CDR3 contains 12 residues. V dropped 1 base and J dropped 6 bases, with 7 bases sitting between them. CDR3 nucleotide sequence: TGTGCCAGCAGCTTAGACACCCTCGAGCAGTACTTC. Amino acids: CASSLDTLEQYF.

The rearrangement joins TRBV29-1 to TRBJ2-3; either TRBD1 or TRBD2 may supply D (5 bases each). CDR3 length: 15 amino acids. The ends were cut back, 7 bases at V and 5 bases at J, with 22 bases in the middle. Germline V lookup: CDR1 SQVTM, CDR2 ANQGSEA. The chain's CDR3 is CSATGTPITQDTQYF. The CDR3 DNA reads TGCAGCGCTACCGGGACCCCCATCACGCAAGATACGCAGTATTTT.

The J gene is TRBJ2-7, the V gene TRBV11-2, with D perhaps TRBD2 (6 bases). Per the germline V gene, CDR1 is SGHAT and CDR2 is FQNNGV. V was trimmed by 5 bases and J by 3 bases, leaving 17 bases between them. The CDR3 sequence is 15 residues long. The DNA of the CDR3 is TGTGCCAGCAGCCCCCGGGTACTAGCTTTCTACGAGCAGTACTTC. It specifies CASSPRVLAFYEQYF.

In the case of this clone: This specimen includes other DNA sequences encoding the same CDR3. CDR3 bases: TGTGCCAGCAGCGTAGGAGGGGAGACCCAGTACTTC. Amino acid sequence: CASSVGGETQYF. The chain carries TRBV9 and TRBJ2-5; D is possibly TRBD2 (5 bases). V lost 0 bases and J 5 bases, leaving 5 bases between the germline ends. This CDR3 has 12 residues. Looked up from germline, CDR1 is SGDLS and CDR2 is YYNGEE.

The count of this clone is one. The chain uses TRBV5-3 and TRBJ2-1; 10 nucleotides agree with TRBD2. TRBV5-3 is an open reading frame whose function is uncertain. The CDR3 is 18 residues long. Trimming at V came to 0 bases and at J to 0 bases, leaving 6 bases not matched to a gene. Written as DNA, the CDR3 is TGTGCCAGAAGCTTGGGACTAGCGGGTACTAGCTCCTACAATGAGCAGTTCTTC. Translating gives CARSLGLAGTSSYNEQFF.

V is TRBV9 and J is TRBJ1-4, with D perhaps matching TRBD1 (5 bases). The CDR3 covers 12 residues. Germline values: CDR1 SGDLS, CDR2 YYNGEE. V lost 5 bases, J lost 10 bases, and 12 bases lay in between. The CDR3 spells CASSAGSGKLFF. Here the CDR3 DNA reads TGTGCCAGCAGTGCAGGGTCCGGAAAACTGTTTTTT. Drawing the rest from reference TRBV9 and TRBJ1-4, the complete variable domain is DSGVTQTPKHLITATGQRVTLRCSPRSGDLSVYWYQQSLDQGLQFLIQYYNGEERAKGNILERFSAQQFPDLHSELNLSSLELGDSALYFCASSAGSGKLFFGSGTQLSVL.

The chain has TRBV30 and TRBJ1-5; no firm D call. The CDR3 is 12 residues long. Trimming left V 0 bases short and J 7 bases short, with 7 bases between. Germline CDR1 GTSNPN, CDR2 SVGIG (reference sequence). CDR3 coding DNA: TGTGCCTGGAGTGTACTTAACCAGCCCCAGCATTTT. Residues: CAWSVLNQPQHF.

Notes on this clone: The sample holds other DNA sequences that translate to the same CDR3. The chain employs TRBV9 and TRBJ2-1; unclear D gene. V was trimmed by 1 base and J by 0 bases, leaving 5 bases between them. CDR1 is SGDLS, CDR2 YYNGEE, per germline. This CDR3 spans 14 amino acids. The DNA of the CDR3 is TGTGCCAGCAGCGTATTAGGCTCCTACAATGAGCAGTTCTTC. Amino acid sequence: CASSVLGSYNEQFF.

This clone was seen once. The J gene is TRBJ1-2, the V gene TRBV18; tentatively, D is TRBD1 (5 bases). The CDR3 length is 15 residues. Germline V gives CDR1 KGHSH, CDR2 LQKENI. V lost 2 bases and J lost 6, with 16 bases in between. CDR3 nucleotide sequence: TGTGCCAGCTCACCATCAGGGTCCCCTGGAGATGGCTACACCTTC. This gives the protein CASSPSGSPGDGYTF.

The CDR3 region has the DNA TGTGCCAGCGGAGAGGCAGGGAGAGAGACCCAGTACTTC. Protein product: CASGEAGRETQYF. This chain joins TRBV6-5 and TRBJ2-5; TRBD1 or TRBD2 may be the D gene (5 bases each). Germline CDR1 is MNHEY and CDR2 is SVGAGI. V lost 8 bases and J lost 4, with 14 bases in between. CDR3 length equals 13 residues.

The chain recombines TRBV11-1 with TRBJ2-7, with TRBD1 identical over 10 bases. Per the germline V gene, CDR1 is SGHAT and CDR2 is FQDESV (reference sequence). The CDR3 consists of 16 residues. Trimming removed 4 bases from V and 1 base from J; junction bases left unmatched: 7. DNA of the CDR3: TGTGCCAGCAGCTCGGGGCCGGGACAGGGGTCCTACGAGCAGTACTTC. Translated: CASSSGPGQGSYEQYF.

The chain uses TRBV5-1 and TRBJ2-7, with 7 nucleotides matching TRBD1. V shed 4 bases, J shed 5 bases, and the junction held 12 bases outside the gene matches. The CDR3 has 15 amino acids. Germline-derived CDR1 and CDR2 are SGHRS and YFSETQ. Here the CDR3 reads CASSHEGAGGNEQYF. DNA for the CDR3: TGCGCCAGCAGCCATGAGGGGGCTGGGGGCAACGAGCAGTACTTC.

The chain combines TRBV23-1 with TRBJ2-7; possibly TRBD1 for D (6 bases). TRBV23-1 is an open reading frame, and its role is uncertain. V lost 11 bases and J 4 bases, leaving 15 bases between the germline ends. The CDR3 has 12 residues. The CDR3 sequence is CAPGQRDYEQYF. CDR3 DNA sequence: TGCGCCCCCGGACAGAGAGATTACGAGCAGTACTTC.

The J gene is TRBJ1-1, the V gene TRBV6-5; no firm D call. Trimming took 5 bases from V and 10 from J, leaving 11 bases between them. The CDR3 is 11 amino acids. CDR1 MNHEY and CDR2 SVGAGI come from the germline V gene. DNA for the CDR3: TGTGCCAGCAGTCTGGGCCCGTTAGCTTTCTTT. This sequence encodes CASSLGPLAFF.

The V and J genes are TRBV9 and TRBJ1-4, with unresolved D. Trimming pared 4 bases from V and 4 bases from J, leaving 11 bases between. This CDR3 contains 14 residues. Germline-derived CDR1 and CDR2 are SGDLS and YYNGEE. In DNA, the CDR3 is TGTGCCAGCAGCCCGAGCCCCCGTAATGAAAAACTGTTTTTT. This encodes CASSPSPRNEKLFF. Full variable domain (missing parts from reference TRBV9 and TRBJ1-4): DSGVTQTPKHLITATGQRVTLRCSPRSGDLSVYWYQQSLDQGLQFLIQYYNGEERAKGNILERFSAQQFPDLHSELNLSSLELGDSALYFCASSPSPRNEKLFFGSGTQLSVL.

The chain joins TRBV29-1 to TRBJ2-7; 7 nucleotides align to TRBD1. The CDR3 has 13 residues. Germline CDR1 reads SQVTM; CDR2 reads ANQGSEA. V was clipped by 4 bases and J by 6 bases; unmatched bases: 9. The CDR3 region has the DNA TGCAGCGTTGTAAAGGGGGCAGGGGGCGAGCAGTACTTC. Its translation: CSVVKGAGGEQYF.

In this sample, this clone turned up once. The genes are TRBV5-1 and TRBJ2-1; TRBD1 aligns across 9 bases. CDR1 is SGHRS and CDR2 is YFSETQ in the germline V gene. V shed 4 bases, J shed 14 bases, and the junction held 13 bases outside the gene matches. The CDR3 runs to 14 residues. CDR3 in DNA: TGCGCCAGCAGCCAGAACGCGCTAGGACAGGGGAAGTTCTTC. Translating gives CASSQNALGQGKFF.

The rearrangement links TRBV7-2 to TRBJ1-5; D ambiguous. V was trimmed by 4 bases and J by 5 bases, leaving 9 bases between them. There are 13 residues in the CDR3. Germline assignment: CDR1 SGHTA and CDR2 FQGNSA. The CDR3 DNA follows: TGTGCCAGCAGCTCCTACTATGATCAGCCCCAGCATTTT. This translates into CASSSYYDQPQHF.

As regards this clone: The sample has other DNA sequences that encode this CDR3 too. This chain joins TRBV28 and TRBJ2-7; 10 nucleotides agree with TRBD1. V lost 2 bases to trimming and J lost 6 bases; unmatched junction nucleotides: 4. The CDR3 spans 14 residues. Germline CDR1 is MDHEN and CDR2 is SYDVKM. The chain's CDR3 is CASSLRQGAGEQYF. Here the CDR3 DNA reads TGTGCCAGCAGTTTACGACAGGGGGCGGGCGAGCAGTACTTC.

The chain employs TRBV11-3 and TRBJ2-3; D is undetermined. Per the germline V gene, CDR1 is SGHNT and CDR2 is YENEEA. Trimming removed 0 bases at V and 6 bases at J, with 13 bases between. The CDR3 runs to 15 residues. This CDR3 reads CASSLDQSSADTQYF. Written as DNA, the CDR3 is TGTGCCAGCAGCTTAGATCAGTCCTCGGCGGATACGCAGTATTTT.

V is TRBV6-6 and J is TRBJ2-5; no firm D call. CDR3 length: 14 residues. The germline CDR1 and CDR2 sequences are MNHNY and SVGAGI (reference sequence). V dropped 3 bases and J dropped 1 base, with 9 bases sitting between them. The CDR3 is CASSYLAGQETQYF. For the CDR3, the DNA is TGTGCCAGCAGTTATTTGGCCGGCCAAGAGACCCAGTACTTC.

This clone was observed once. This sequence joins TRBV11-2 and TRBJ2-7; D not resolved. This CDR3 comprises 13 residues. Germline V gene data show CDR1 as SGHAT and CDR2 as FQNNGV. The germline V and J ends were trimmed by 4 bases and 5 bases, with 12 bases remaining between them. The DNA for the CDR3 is TGTGCCAGCAGCTACGGCACTGTCGACGAGCAGTACTTC. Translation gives CASSYGTVDEQYF.